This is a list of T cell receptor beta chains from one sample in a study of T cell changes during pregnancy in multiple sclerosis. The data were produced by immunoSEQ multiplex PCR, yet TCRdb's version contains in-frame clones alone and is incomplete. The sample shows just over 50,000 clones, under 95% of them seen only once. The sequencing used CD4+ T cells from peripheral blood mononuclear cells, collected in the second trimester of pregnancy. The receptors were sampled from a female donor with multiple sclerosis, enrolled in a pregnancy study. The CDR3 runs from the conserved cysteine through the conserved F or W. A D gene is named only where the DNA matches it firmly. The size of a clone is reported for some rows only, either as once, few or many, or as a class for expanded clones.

DNA: TGTGCCAGCTCACCGACACGTAACACTGAAGCTTTCTTT
CDR3: CASSPTRNTEAFF
V: TRBV18
J: TRBJ1-1
size: NA
D: NA

DNA: TGTGCCAGCAGTGAGATCGGGGGGGCCGAGACCCAGTACTTC
CDR3: CASSEIGGAETQYF
V: TRBV6-1
J: TRBJ2-5
size: NA
D: TRBD2

DNA: TGTGCCAGTAGTTTTTTAGCCGAGAATTCACCCCTCCACTTT
CDR3: CASSFLAENSPLHF
V: TRBV19
J: TRBJ1-6
size: NA
D: NA

DNA: TGTGCCTGGAGTGTAGACATCCGCGGAAACACCATATATTTT
CDR3: CAWSVDIRGNTIYF
V: TRBV30
J: TRBJ1-3
size: NA
D: NA

DNA: TGCGCCAGCAGCCAAGACAGGGGGGGAAACACCATATATTTT
CDR3: CASSQDRGGNTIYF
V: TRBV4-3
J: TRBJ1-3
size: once
D: TRBD1

DNA: TGTGCCAGCAGCTTAAGGGCGCAAGCCCTGTATGGCTACACCTTC
CDR3: CASSLRAQALYGYTF
V: TRBV7-3
J: TRBJ1-2
size: once
D: NA

DNA: TGTGCCAGCAGTACCCTCCAGGCGAACACCGGGGAGCTGTTTTTT
CDR3: CASSTLQANTGELFF
V: TRBV11-2
J: TRBJ2-2
size: NA
D: NA

DNA: TGTGCCAGCAGTGCTCCAGGGATCGTGTGGGCTTTCTTT
CDR3: CASSAPGIVWAFF
V: TRBV6-5
J: TRBJ1-1
size: NA
D: NA

DNA: TGTGCCAGCAGCTTGAAGTTTGGGCTAGCGGGGTCGCGGGAGCAGTACTTC
CDR3: CASSLKFGLAGSREQYF
V: TRBV5-4
J: TRBJ2-7
size: NA
D: TRBD2

DNA: TGTGCCAGCACCTCGCCCCAGGAACCTAACTATGGCTACACCTTC
CDR3: CASTSPQEPNYGYTF
V: TRBV9
J: TRBJ1-2
size: NA
D: NA

DNA: TGTGCCAGCAGCTCGGGACAGGCAGGGAATTTTCAGCCCCAGCATTTT
CDR3: CASSSGQAGNFQPQHF
V: TRBV7-6
J: TRBJ1-5
size: NA
D: TRBD1

DNA: TGTGCCAGCGGAACCGACAGGGGGGCTTACGAGCAGTACTTC
CDR3: CASGTDRGAYEQYF
V: TRBV2
J: TRBJ2-7
size: NA
D: TRBD1